This T cell receptor beta chain stems from a study of T-cell memory formation after mild COVID-19. On the study more broadly: TCR clusters were largely donor specific.

TCRdb fed the 5' RACE reads into MiXCR, producing one record per CDR3 protein. The sample lists about 440,000 distinct CDR3 sequences; 20% were seen once. The V segment lost 6 bases and the J segment 3 bases; nucleotides outside the gene matches: 6. CDR3 length equals 14 residues. A remark on this clonotype: As yet, its antigen is unknown.

General study findings and limits: While clones contracting from day 15 to 85 were balanced between CD4 and CD8, later expanders leaned CD4+.

This chain joins TRBV12-3 or TRBV12-4 and TRBJ2-3; 7 positions agree with TRBD1. The sequence came from an adult woman who had mild COVID-19 (a few samples of this study predate the infection). Cell type and time point are not known. Sequencing was performed on PBMCs or a T cell subset sorted from them (not recorded which). For the CDR3, the DNA is TGTGCCAGCAGCGACAGGGAAGAAACAGATACGCAGTATTTT. This sequence encodes CASSDREETDTQYF.